The T cell receptor (beta chain) described here comes from a study of radiotherapy plus CTLA-4 blockade in lung cancer. About the study: Among patients, around 19% showed objective responses, and around 30% had disease control.

Focal radiation plus CTLA-4 blockade with ipilimumab was given to patients with chemo-refractory metastatic non-small-cell lung cancer. The table lists this clone with a few counts. Its antigen is as yet unknown. Germline V gene lookup returns CDR1 MNHEY and CDR2 SVGAGI. The CDR3 has 13 amino acids. V was clipped by 2 bases and J by 5 bases, with 7 bases between them. Study-wide results and limits: Some TCR clones had been derived from tumors. These clones expanded in peripheral blood after radiotherapy plus ipilimumab.

The data were produced by immunoSEQ multiplex PCR, yet TCRdb's version contains in-frame clones alone and is incomplete. This table has 60,000 to 70,000 clones, about 80% appearing once. Sequencing used peripheral blood, obtained from a patient treated with radiotherapy plus ipilimumab. The chain links TRBV6-5 to TRBJ1-5; no reliable D call. The clonotype was recovered from a human donor with non-small cell lung cancer who had a complete response to radiotherapy plus ipilimumab. The CDR3 nucleotides are TGTGCCAGCAGTTACAGGCTAGATCAGCCCCAGCATTTT. It codes for CASSYRLDQPQHF.